The next 8 T cell receptor beta chains were all read from a single sample in a study of T cells of healthy individuals (dated by TCRdb to about 2018). Library preparation was by 5' RACE. Sequencer: Illumina MiSeq. The public reads were quality trimmed at Q25 with fastp and then assembled into clones with MiXCR by TCRdb, keeping productive beta chains. Rows with one shared CDR3 protein collapse into an entry with the most common genes and DNA. For this sample the table gives 100,000 or so distinct CDR3 sequences, of which approximately 18% were detected only once. The top ten clones comprise 6.2% of the sample. The receptor set was obtained from a human donor in good health.

The V call is TRBV6-4, the J call TRBJ2-1; TRBD2 matches at 10 bases. V shed 5 bases and J 6 bases; nucleotides not matched to a gene: 7. The CDR3 length is 15 residues. CDR1 is MRHNA, CDR2 SNTAGT, per germline. CDR3 in amino acids: CASSPTSGEGNEQFF. The CDR3 region has the DNA TGTGCCAGCAGTCCTACTAGCGGGGAGGGCAATGAGCAGTTCTTC.

The chain couples TRBV4-3 to TRBJ2-1, with 9 bases aligning to TRBD2. The CDR3 contains 16 residues. The V gene end was trimmed by 0 bases and the J gene end by 4 bases; junction bases not matched to a gene: 4. Germline CDR1 and CDR2: LGHNA and YSLEER. CDR3 region: CASSQEALAGYNEQFF. CDR3 coding DNA: TGCGCCAGCAGCCAAGAAGCCCTAGCGGGGTACAATGAGCAGTTCTTC.

The chain employs TRBV20-1 and TRBJ1-2; 10 positions match TRBD1. Germline trimming cut 5 bases from V and 7 bases from J; bases unmatched to any gene: 10. Germline V gene sequence: CDR1 DFQATT, CDR2 SNEGSKA (reference sequence). This CDR3 contains 14 residues. The CDR3 DNA is TGCAGTGCTCCCCGGGACAGGGGAGGGATTGGCTACACCTTC. Translation: CSAPRDRGGIGYTF.

The chain is built from TRBV15 and TRBJ2-7; D gene ambiguous. V was shortened by 10 bases and J by 5 bases, with 18 bases between the two germline ends. CDR1 is LNHNV, CDR2 YYDKDF, per germline (reference sequence). The CDR3 is 13 amino acids. The CDR3 protein is CAIAPRTSHEQYF. The DNA for the CDR3 is TGTGCCATTGCCCCCCGGACGAGCCACGAGCAGTACTTC.

This clonotype was picked up many times. The chain employs TRBV20-1 and TRBJ2-1; 13 bases are shared with TRBD2. The CDR3 runs 15 residues. The germline gives CDR1 DFQATT, CDR2 SNEGSKA (reference sequence). CDR3 DNA sequence: TGCACCTTGGGGACTAGCGGGATCGGGGGGGATGAGCAGTTCTTC. Its translation: CTLGTSGIGGDEQFF.

This clonotype has only a few counts. The rearrangement joins TRBV7-9 to TRBJ1-1; 8 bases are a match to TRBD1. J lost 0 bases, V lost 4 bases, and 1 base had no gene match. The CDR3 contains 14 residues. Germline V gene sequence: CDR1 SEHNR, CDR2 FQNEAQ (reference sequence). CDR3 sequence (DNA): TGTGCCAGCAGCTCACAGGGGGTGAACACTGAAGCTTTCTTT. It codes for CASSSQGVNTEAFF.

This chain connects TRBV5-1 to TRBJ2-6; no clear D gene. Germline-derived CDR1 and CDR2 are SGHRS and YFSETQ. The CDR3 runs to 15 residues. Trimming took 4 bases from V and 0 from J, leaving 8 bases between them. CDR3 nucleotides: TGCGCCAGCAGCACCTTGGCCTCTGGGGCCAACGTCCTGACTTTC. It is translated as CASSTLASGANVLTF.

The table lists this clonotype with a few counts. The DNA for the CDR3 is TGTGCCAGCAGTTTAACTAGCGCCGACAATGAGCAGTTCTTC. As protein: CASSLTSADNEQFF. This chain links TRBV28 with TRBJ2-1; 7 nucleotides match TRBD2. The germline V gene encodes CDR1 MDHEN and CDR2 SYDVKM. The CDR3 has 14 residues. Losses at the gene ends were 2 bases for V and 5 bases for J; bases not matched to a gene: 3.